These 5 T cell receptor beta chains were sequenced from one sample in a study of T cell responses to AZD1222 COVID-19 vaccine. Sequencing was performed with immunoSEQ multiplex PCR; in TCRdb, only in-frame clones are kept and a portion is missing. The sample records over 150,000 clones, 92% being singletons. The specimen was peripheral blood, collected on day 0 of MenACWY control vaccination. These receptors were taken from an adult in good health.

The V gene is TRBV6-5, the J gene TRBJ1-3, with TRBD1 matching over 7 bases. The CDR3 runs 14 residues. Losses at the gene ends were 8 bases for V and 2 bases for J; bases not matched to a gene: 6. CDR1 is MNHEY and CDR2 is SVGAGI in the germline V gene. In DNA, the CDR3 is TGTGCCAGCTGGTGGCAGGGGGCTGGAAACACCATATATTTT. Translated, it gives CASWWQGAGNTIYF.

The chain joins TRBV6-1 to TRBJ1-2; D remains ambiguous. Trimming shortened V by 3 bases and J by 7 bases, and 6 bases separated the two germline ends. Germline V gives CDR1 MNHNS, CDR2 SASEGT. The CDR3 extends over 11 amino acids. The CDR3 loop is CASSDDSGYTF. As DNA, the CDR3 is TGTGCCAGCAGTGATGATTCTGGCTACACCTTC.

Concerning this clone itself: The sample contains more than one DNA sequence encoding this CDR3. The rearrangement joins TRBV15 to TRBJ2-6; D is ambiguous. Germline CDR1 is LNHNV and CDR2 is YYDKDF (reference sequence). V dropped 6 bases and J dropped 1 base, with 7 bases sitting between them. This CDR3 comprises 14 residues. The chain's CDR3 is CATSLGSGANVLTF. The CDR3 nucleotides are TGTGCCACCAGTTTAGGGTCTGGGGCCAACGTCCTGACTTTC.

The chain is built from TRBV27 and TRBJ1-2; D uncertain. V was trimmed by 4 bases and J by 3 bases, leaving 9 bases between them. Germline lookup yields CDR1 MNHEY and CDR2 SMNVEV (reference sequence). This CDR3 contains 13 residues. DNA of the CDR3: TGTGCCAGCAGTTCTAGGACCGACTATGGCTACACCTTC. Translated: CASSSRTDYGYTF.

The chain uses TRBV19 and TRBJ2-7, with 7 bases matching TRBD1. V was clipped by 3 bases and J by 2 bases; unmatched bases: 10. The V gene's germline CDR1 is LNHDA and CDR2 SQIVND (reference sequence). CDR3 size: 16 residues. The CDR3 DNA sequence: TGTGCCAGTAGTATCCGCGCACAGGGGCCCGCCTACGAGCAGTACTTC. Residues: CASSIRAQGPAYEQYF. Supplemented by reference TRBV19 and TRBJ2-7, the full variable domain reads DGGITQSPKYLFRKEGQNVTLSCEQNLNHDAMYWYRQDPGQGLRLIYYSQIVNDFQKGDIAEGYSVSREKKESFPLTVTSAQKNPTAFYLCASSIRAQGPAYEQYFGPGTRLTVT.